This is a list of T cell receptor beta chains from one sample in a study of CD8 T cells in ankylosing spondylitis. TCRdb analysed the 5' RACE reads with MiXCR anew, one entry per CDR3 protein. Of hundreds of thousands of distinct CDR3 sequences in the sample, about 24% were seen once. Source material: blood, either unsorted or a sorted T cell fraction (not recorded which). Source of these receptors: a male donor with ankylosing spondylitis. Each CDR3 is given with its conserved first and last residue. The D gene is left open where the match is weak. Clone size appears in some rows only: once, few, many, or a class for an expanded clone.

>-|-|TRBJ2-3|TRBV5-1
CASSSGGTEADTQYF
TGCGCCAGCAGCTCGGGCGGGACTGAAGCGGATACGCAGTATTTT
>-|TRBD1|TRBJ2-1|TRBV25-1
CASIPGQGAPNEQFF
TGTGCCAGCATACCGGGACAGGGGGCGCCGAATGAGCAGTTCTTC
>-|TRBD2|TRBJ2-3|TRBV20-1
CSARAGLAGGVDTQYF
TGCAGTGCTAGAGCGGGACTAGCGGGTGGGGTAGATACGCAGTATTTT
>-|-|TRBJ2-6|TRBV4-1
CASSHDAWASGANVLTF
TGCGCCAGCAGCCACGACGCATGGGCGTCTGGGGCCAACGTCCTGACTTTC
>-|-|TRBJ1-2|TRBV7-8
CASSLAFTRRYQLYGYTF
TGTGCCAGCAGCTTAGCGTTTACACGACGGTACCAACTCTATGGCTACACCTTC
>few|-|TRBJ1-1|TRBV18
CASSPKTANTEAFF
TGTGCCAGCTCACCAAAGACAGCTAACACTGAAGCTTTCTTT
>few|TRBD1|TRBJ1-2|TRBV5-1
CASSSRTGQDYGYTF
TGCGCCAGCAGCTCCCGGACAGGGCAAGACTATGGCTACACCTTC
>-|-|TRBJ1-1|TRBV7-8
CASSSTRVDTEAFF
TGTGCCAGCAGCTCCACTCGAGTTGACACTGAAGCTTTCTTT
>-|-|TRBJ2-7|TRBV20-1
CSARVQGGYEQYF
TGCAGTGCTAGGGTCCAGGGCGGCTACGAGCAGTACTTC
>few|-|TRBJ2-5|TRBV3-1
CASSQRTQRRGTQYF
TGTGCCAGCAGCCAACGAACCCAACGAAGGGGGACCCAGTACTTC
>-|TRBD2|TRBJ2-1|TRBV15
CATSRLAGTYNEQFF
TGTGCCACCAGCAGACTAGCGGGAACTTACAATGAGCAGTTCTTC
>few|TRBD1|TRBJ1-1|TRBV3-1
CASSRGQADTEAFF
TGTGCCAGCAGCCGCGGACAGGCGGACACTGAAGCTTTCTTT
>few|TRBD2|TRBJ2-3|TRBV20-1
CSATGLGLTGGTDTQYF
TGCAGTGCCACTGGACTAGGCCTCACGGGGGGAACAGATACGCAGTATTTT
>-|TRBD1|TRBJ1-3|TRBV5-5
CASSTDRGGNTIYF
TGTGCCAGCAGTACGGACAGGGGTGGAAACACCATATATTTT
>-|-|TRBJ1-1|TRBV6-2/TRBV6-3
CASSYHAPNTEAFF
TGTGCCAGCAGTTACCATGCCCCGAACACTGAAGCTTTCTTT
>-|-|TRBJ2-1|TRBV2
CASSAPLSYNEQFF
TGTGCCAGCAGTGCGCCCCTCTCCTACAATGAGCAGTTCTTC
>-|-|TRBJ2-7|TRBV7-8
CASSLDPRAHEQYF
TGTGCCAGCAGCTTAGACCCCAGGGCCCACGAGCAGTACTTC
>many|-|TRBJ2-2|TRBV5-1
CASSLRGNTGELFF
TGCGCCAGCAGCCTCAGGGGGAACACCGGGGAGCTGTTTTTT
>few|TRBD2|TRBJ2-1|TRBV29-1
CSVEDPRLAGDEQFF
TGCAGCGTTGAAGATCCCCGACTAGCGGGAGATGAGCAGTTCTTC
>-|-|TRBJ1-5|TRBV10-3
CAISPAGGNQPQHF
TGTGCCATCAGCCCTGCTGGGGGCAATCAGCCCCAGCATTTT
>few|-|TRBJ2-3|TRBV10-3
CAIRTPTGQAASSTDTQYF
TGTGCCATCAGGACTCCGACAGGCCAGGCGGCTTCTAGCACAGATACGCAGTATTTT